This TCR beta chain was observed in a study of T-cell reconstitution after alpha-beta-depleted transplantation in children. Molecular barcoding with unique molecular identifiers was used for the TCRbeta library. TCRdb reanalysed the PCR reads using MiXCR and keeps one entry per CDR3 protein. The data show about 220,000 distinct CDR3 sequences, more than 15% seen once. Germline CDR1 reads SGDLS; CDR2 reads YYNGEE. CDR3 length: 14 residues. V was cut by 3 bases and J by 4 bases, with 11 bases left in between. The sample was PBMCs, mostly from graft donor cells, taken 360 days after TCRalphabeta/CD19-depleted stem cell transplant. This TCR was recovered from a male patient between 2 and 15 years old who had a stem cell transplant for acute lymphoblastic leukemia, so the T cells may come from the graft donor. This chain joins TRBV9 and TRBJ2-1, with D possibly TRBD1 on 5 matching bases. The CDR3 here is CASSATNRYNEQFF. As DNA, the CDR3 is TGTGCCAGCAGCGCAACCAACAGGTACAATGAGCAGTTCTTC.